These 22 T cell receptor beta chains were sequenced from one sample in a study of blood T cell repertoires in COVID-19. Some clones are missing from TCRdb's copy, which holds only in-frame ones; the method was immunoSEQ multiplex PCR. Of 150,000 to 200,000 clones listed, 86% were seen once; the top ten hold 8% to 10%. Sequencing was done on a sample of peripheral blood. Receptors originate from a man between 45 and 60 years old with active or convalescent COVID-19.

The chain combines TRBV5-6 with TRBJ2-7; D is perhaps TRBD2 (6 bases). CDR1 SGHDT and CDR2 YYEEEE come from the germline V gene. The CDR3 totals 16 residues. V was trimmed by 4 bases and J by 0 bases, leaving 17 bases between them. This CDR3 is CASSQTGLLISYEQYF. In DNA form, the CDR3 reads TGTGCCAGCAGCCAAACGGGACTCCTAATCTCCTACGAGCAGTACTTC.

Of note for this clone: Other DNA sequences in this sample translate to the same CDR3. The chain carries TRBV9 and TRBJ1-4, with 8 bases that match TRBD1. The CDR3 is 15 residues long. The germline CDR1 and CDR2 sequences are SGDLS and YYNGEE. V dropped 4 bases and J dropped 2; count of bases not matched to a gene: 4. CDR3 in amino acids: CASSPRQGTNEKLFF. In nucleotides, the CDR3 is TGTGCCAGCAGCCCTCGACAGGGGACTAATGAAAAACTGTTTTTT.

The chain uses TRBV5-4 and TRBJ1-2, with D tentatively TRBD1 (5 bases). V was trimmed by 3 bases and J by 10 bases, leaving 16 bases between them. The CDR3 is 13 residues long. CDR1 and CDR2 (germline): SGHNT, YYREEE (reference sequence). The CDR3 region is CASSWGETPTYTF. The CDR3 bases are TGTGCCAGCAGCTGGGGGGAGACGCCCACCTACACCTTC.

The rearrangement uses TRBV20-1 and TRBJ2-3; D is unclear. The CDR3 is made up of 11 amino acids. Trimming shortened V by 6 bases and J by 4 bases, and 8 bases separated the two germline ends. From germline, CDR1 is DFQATT and CDR2 SNEGSKA (reference sequence). CDR3 sequence reads: CSASTPDTQYF. As DNA, the CDR3 is TGCAGTGCATCGACACCAGATACGCAGTATTTT.

The chain is built from TRBV2 and TRBJ1-4; perhaps TRBD1 as D (5 bases). Looked up from germline, CDR1 is SNHLY and CDR2 is FYNNEI. The CDR3 has 15 residues. V lost 1 base and J 5 bases, leaving 11 bases between the germline ends. The DNA for the CDR3 is TGTGCCAGCAGTGAAGGCGGGGGTGAGAATGAAAAACTGTTTTTT. Its protein is CASSEGGGENEKLFF.

This clone was observed a single time. Here the CDR3 reads CATSDSNSPQHF. CDR3 DNA: TGTGCCACCAGTGATTCTAATTCGCCCCAGCATTTT. The chain employs TRBV24-1 and TRBJ1-5; D is unclear. The ends were cut back, 2 bases at V and 9 bases at J, with 7 bases in the middle. The CDR3 covers 12 residues. CDR1 and CDR2 (germline): KGHDR, SFDVKD.

V is TRBV2 and J is TRBJ2-2, with TRBD2 identical over 8 bases. The CDR3 is 13 residues long. The germline V gene encodes CDR1 SNHLY and CDR2 FYNNEI. V lost 6 bases and J lost 6; bases outside the gene matches: 3. CDR3 region: CASRRTSSGELFF. CDR3 DNA sequence: TGTGCCAGCAGAAGGACTAGCTCCGGGGAGCTGTTTTTT.

The chain combines TRBV29-1 with TRBJ1-5; no clear D gene. This CDR3 is built from 13 residues. Trimming stripped 3 bases from V and 7 bases from J, with 13 bases between. From germline, CDR1 is SQVTM and CDR2 ANQGSEA. The CDR3 coding sequence is TGCAGCGTTGAGGAGGGAAAGGGACAGCCCCAGCATTTT. Its translation: CSVEEGKGQPQHF.

The chain combines TRBV25-1 with TRBJ1-3; no definite D call. Trimming stripped 2 bases from V and 4 bases from J, with 9 bases between. The CDR3 consists of 14 residues. CDR1 is MGHDK, CDR2 SYGVNS, per germline. The DNA of the CDR3 is TGTGCCAGCAGTGAAGTAGGAGGGGGAAACACCATATATTTT. Its translation: CASSEVGGGNTIYF. The full variable domain, with the rest looked up from reference TRBV25-1 and TRBJ1-3, is EADIYQTPRYLVIGTGKKITLECSQTMGHDKMYWYQQDPGMELHLIHYSYGVNSTEKGDLSSESTVSRIRTEHFPLTLESARPSHTSQYLCASSEVGGGNTIYFGEGSWLTVV.

The chain couples TRBV6-5 to TRBJ2-1; 10 positions agree with TRBD2. The CDR3 sequence is 12 residues long. Germline values: CDR1 MNHEY, CDR2 SVGAGI. The CDR3 DNA is TGTGTTAGCGGGAGGTATTACAATGAGCAGTTCTTC. Its translation is CVSGRYYNEQFF.

J is TRBJ1-2 and V is TRBV18, with a possible D match to TRBD1 (5 bases). Germline lookup yields CDR1 KGHSH and CDR2 LQKENI. The CDR3 covers 14 residues. V was shortened by 2 bases and J by 5 bases, with 12 bases between the two germline ends. The CDR3 DNA sequence: TGTGCCAGCTCACCATCAGGGAATTGGTATGGCTACACCTTC. It is translated as CASSPSGNWYGYTF.

This clone has only one observation. The chain joins TRBV7-6 to TRBJ2-1; D not certain. Trimming took off 0 bases at V and 8 bases at J, with 2 bases between the two ends. Germline loops: CDR1 SGHVS, CDR2 FNYEAQ. This CDR3 is built from 11 residues. CDR3 residues: CASSLAYEQFF. DNA of the CDR3: TGTGCCAGCAGCTTAGCCTATGAGCAGTTCTTC.

The chain is built from TRBV12-2 and TRBJ1-5; the table gives TRBD1 as D, unverified against the DNA. TRBV12-2 counts as a pseudogene. The CDR3 length is 19 residues. CDR3 bases: TGTGCAAGTCGCTTAGATGGGACAGGTACAAGAAAACTCAATCAGCCCCAGCATTTT. Translated, it gives CASRLDGTGTRKLNQPQHF.

This sequence joins TRBV11-3 and TRBJ2-2; D ambiguous. This CDR3 has 13 amino acids. Germline V lookup: CDR1 SGHNT, CDR2 YENEEA. V was pared by 5 bases and J by 9 bases, with 13 bases between. The CDR3 region has the DNA TGTGCCAGCAGCACCCCGGAGAACCGGGAGCTGTTTTTT. It specifies CASSTPENRELFF. The full variable domain, rest sourced from reference TRBV11-3 and TRBJ2-2, is EAGVVQSPRYKIIEKKQPVAFWCNPISGHNTLYWYLQNLGQGPELLIRYENEEAVDDSQLPKDRFSAERLKGVDSTLKIQPAELGDSAVYLCASSTPENRELFFGEGSRLTVL.

The chain uses TRBV6-5 and TRBJ2-1; 13 bases map to TRBD2. The CDR3 is made up of 14 amino acids. J was trimmed by 10 bases and V by 4 bases; bases with no gene match: 4. Germline-derived CDR1 and CDR2 are MNHEY and SVGAGI. For the CDR3, the DNA is TGTGCCAGCAGTTTCGGACTAGCGGGAGTGGAGCAGTTCTTC. Its protein is CASSFGLAGVEQFF.

Concerning this clone: Other DNA sequences of this sample code for an identical CDR3. V usage is TRBV3-1 (or the pseudogene TRBV3-2) and J usage is TRBJ1-3; 8 bases fit TRBD1. Germline V gives CDR1 LGHDT, CDR2 YNNKEL (reference sequence). The V segment lost 1 base and the J segment 4 bases; nucleotides outside the gene matches: 0. This CDR3 is 14 amino acids long. As DNA, the CDR3 is TGTGCCAGCAGCCAAGGGACAGGGGGAAACACCATATATTTT. This translates into CASSQGTGGNTIYF.

The chain combines TRBV11-2 with TRBJ1-1; 7 nucleotides agree with TRBD1. Unmatched junction bases numbered 9, after V lost 1 base and J lost 4 bases. The length of the CDR3 is 16 residues. Germline lookup yields CDR1 SGHAT and CDR2 FQNNGV. The CDR3: CASSLAVGGQGTEAFF. In nucleotides, the CDR3 is TGTGCCAGCAGCTTAGCGGTAGGGGGCCAGGGCACTGAAGCTTTCTTT.

This clone is a singleton in its sample. This chain connects TRBV4-2 to TRBJ1-2; the D is unclear. V was clipped by 1 base and J by 4 bases, with 13 bases between them. Germline assignment: CDR1 LGHNA and CDR2 YNFKEQ. The CDR3 consists of 15 residues. In DNA, the CDR3 is TGTGCCAGCAGCCAAGTTCTGGACGGACTCTATGGCTACACCTTC. Protein: CASSQVLDGLYGYTF.

The chain combines TRBV5-1 with TRBJ2-3, with 8 nucleotides matching TRBD2. The CDR3 is 15 amino acids. Germline V gene sequence: CDR1 SGHRS, CDR2 YFSETQ. Trimming took 2 bases from V and 0 from J; bases not matched to a gene: 2. In DNA, the CDR3 is TGCGCCAGCAGCTTAACTAGCGGAAGCACAGATACGCAGTATTTT. Its translation is CASSLTSGSTDTQYF.

The chain employs TRBV20-1 and TRBJ2-7; D remains unclear. This CDR3 has 11 amino acids. The V end was cut by 2 bases, the J end by 6 bases, with 8 bases between. The germline V gene encodes CDR1 DFQATT and CDR2 SNEGSKA (reference sequence). CDR3 sequence: CSARYSTEQYF. CDR3 coding DNA: TGCAGTGCTAGATATAGTACCGAGCAGTACTTC.

The rearrangement joins TRBV29-1 to TRBJ1-2, with 7 bases aligning to TRBD1. Germline loops: CDR1 SQVTM, CDR2 ANQGSEA. The ends lost 5 bases at V and 2 bases at J; junction bases unmatched: 8. The CDR3 is made up of 14 amino acids. CDR3 coding DNA: TGCAGCGTTAGTGCCGGGACAGTGAACTATGGCTACACCTTC. Its protein is CSVSAGTVNYGYTF.

This chain joins TRBV28 and TRBJ1-2; D not certain. Germline lookup yields CDR1 MDHEN and CDR2 SYDVKM. The CDR3 runs to 14 residues. V lost 5 bases and J lost 0, with 10 bases in between. The CDR3 DNA is TGTGCCAGCAGTACCCAGACACCTAACTATGGCTACACCTTC. Residues: CASSTQTPNYGYTF.